The T cell receptor (beta chain) under discussion was sequenced for a study of beta chain features in type 1 diabetes. Overall study findings and caveats: Type 1 diabetes patients showed fewer insertions and more deletions at VDJ junctions. Significant though moderate, a shortening of TCRB CDR3s appeared in all four CD4+ subsets of Type 1 diabetes patients.

In this sample, this clone turned up a few times. As yet, its antigen is unknown. The V end lost 2 bases, the J end lost 6 bases, and 15 bases lay between the germline ends. This CDR3 has 15 amino acids. Germline assignment: CDR1 MGHRA and CDR2 YSYEKL. The entirety of the isolated RNA underwent reverse transcription, so expressed TCRB transcripts were sequenced. The repertoire was sequenced with immunoSEQ multiplex PCR; TCRdb's copy has only in-frame clones and lacks some. The profile covers under 800,000 clones, with less than 20% appearing a single time and about 0.093% taken by the ten largest. The TCR was taken from a man between 18 and 35 years old in good health. This sequence joins TRBV4-1 and TRBJ2-3; maybe TRBD2 (6 bases). Source material: naive CD4+ T cells from blood. CDR3 residues: CASSQSGPGTDTQYF. For the CDR3, the DNA is TGCGCCAGCAGCCAATCAGGCCCCGGGACTGATACGCAGTATTTT.